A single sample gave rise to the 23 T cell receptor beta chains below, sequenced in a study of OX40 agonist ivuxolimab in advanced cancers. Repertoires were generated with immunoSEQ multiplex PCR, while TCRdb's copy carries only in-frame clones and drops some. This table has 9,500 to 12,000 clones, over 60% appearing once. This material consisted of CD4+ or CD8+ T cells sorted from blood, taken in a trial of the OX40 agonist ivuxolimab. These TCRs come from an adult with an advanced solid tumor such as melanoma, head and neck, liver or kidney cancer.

The CDR3 region is CASSSNQQEQYF. DNA of the CDR3: TGTGCCAGCAGCTCTAATCAGCAGGAGCAGTACTTC. The V call is TRBV7-2, the J call TRBJ2-5; no clear D gene. CDR3 size: 12 residues. V gave up 4 bases and J gave up 11 bases, with 14 bases separating them. Germline V gene data show CDR1 as SGHTA and CDR2 as FQGNSA.

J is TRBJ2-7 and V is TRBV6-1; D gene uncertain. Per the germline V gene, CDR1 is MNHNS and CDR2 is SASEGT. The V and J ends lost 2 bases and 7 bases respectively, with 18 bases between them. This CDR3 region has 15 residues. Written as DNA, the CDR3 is TGTGCCAGCAGTGAACGGGCAGAGACCTTCTGGGAGCAGTACTTC. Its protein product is CASSERAETFWEQYF.

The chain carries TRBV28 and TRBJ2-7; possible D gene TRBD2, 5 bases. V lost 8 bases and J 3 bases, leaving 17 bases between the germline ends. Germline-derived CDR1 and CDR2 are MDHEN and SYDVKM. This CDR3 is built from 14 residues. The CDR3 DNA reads TGTGCCAGCGAGGGCCTAGAGATAGACTACGAGCAGTACTTC. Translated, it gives CASEGLEIDYEQYF.

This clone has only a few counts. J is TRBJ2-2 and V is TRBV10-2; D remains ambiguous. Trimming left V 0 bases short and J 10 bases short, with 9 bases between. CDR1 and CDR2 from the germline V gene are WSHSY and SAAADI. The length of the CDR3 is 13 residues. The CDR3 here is CASSESLVEELFF. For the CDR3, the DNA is TGCGCCAGCAGTGAGTCTCTAGTTGAGGAGCTGTTTTTT.

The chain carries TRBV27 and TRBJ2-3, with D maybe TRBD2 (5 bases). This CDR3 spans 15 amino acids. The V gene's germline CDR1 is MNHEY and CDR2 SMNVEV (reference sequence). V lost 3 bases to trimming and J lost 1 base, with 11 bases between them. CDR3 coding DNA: TGTGCCAGCAGTTTGTACAGCGGAGGCACAGATACGCAGTATTTT. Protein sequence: CASSLYSGGTDTQYF.

The CDR3 protein is CASSQEMISYNEQFF. In DNA, the CDR3 is TGCGCCAGCAGCCAAGAGATGATCTCCTACAATGAGCAGTTCTTC. This chain connects TRBV4-3 to TRBJ2-1; D is ambiguous. Germline CDR1 is LGHNA and CDR2 is YSLEER. V was pared by 0 bases and J by 0 bases, with 6 bases between. The CDR3 spans 15 residues.

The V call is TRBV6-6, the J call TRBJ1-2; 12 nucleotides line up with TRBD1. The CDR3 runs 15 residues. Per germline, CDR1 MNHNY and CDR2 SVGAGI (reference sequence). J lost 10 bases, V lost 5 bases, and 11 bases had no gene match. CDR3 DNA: TGTGCCAGCAGTAACCCGGGACAGGGGGCGCTTTTCTACACCTTC. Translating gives CASSNPGQGALFYTF.

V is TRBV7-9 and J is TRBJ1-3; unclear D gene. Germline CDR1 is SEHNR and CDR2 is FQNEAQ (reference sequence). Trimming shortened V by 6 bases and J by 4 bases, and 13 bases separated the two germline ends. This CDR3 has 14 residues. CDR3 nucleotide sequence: TGTGCCAGCAGTCTGGAGGGATGGGGAAACACCATATATTTT. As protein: CASSLEGWGNTIYF.

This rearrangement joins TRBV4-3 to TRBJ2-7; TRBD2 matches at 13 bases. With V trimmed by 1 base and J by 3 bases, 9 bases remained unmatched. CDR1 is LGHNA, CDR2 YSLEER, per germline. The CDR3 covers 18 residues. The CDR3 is CASSQGIYGTSGIYEQYF. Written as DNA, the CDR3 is TGCGCCAGCAGCCAAGGAATTTACGGGACTAGCGGGATCTACGAGCAGTACTTC.

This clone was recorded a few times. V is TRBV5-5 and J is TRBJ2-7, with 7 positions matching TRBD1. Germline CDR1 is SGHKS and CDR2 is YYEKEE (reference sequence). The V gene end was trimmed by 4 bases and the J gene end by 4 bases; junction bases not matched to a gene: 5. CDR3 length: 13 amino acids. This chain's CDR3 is CASSRDRPYEQYF. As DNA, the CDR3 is TGTGCCAGCAGCCGGGACAGACCATACGAGCAGTACTTC.

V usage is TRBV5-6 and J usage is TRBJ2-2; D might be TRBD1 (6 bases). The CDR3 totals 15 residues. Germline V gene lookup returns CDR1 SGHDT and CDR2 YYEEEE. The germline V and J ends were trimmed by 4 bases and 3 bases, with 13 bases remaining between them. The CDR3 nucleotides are TGTGCCAGCAGCCCGAAGCCAGGGGACACCGGGGAGCTGTTTTTT. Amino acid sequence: CASSPKPGDTGELFF.

The CDR3 sequence: CASSLAWVAGGNEQFF. In DNA, the CDR3 is TGTGCCAGCAGCTTAGCATGGGTAGCGGGAGGAAATGAGCAGTTCTTC. The rearrangement joins TRBV11-1 to TRBJ2-1; 10 bases line up with TRBD2. This CDR3 spans 16 amino acids. Germline loops: CDR1 SGHAT, CDR2 FQDESV (reference sequence). V lost 0 bases, J lost 7 bases, and 6 bases stayed unmatched.

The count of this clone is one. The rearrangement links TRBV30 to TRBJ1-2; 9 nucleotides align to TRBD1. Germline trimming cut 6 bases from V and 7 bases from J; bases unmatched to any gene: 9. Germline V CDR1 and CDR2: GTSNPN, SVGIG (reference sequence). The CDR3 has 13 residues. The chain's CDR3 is CACHGTGLPGYTF. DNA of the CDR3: TGTGCCTGCCACGGGACAGGGCTGCCTGGCTACACCTTC.

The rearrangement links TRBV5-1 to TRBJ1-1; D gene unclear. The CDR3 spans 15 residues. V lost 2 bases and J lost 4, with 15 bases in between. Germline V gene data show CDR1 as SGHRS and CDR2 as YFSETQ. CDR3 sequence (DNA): TGCGCCAGCAGCTTAGCTATCGGGGTTTTCACTGAAGCTTTCTTT. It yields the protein CASSLAIGVFTEAFF.

The CDR3 DNA follows: TGTGCCAGCAGCGCGGCCGGGACAGGCCCCTTTCTACGCTACACCTTC. This codes for CASSAAGTGPFLRYTF. The rearrangement links TRBV7-9 to TRBJ1-2; TRBD1 matches 8 bases. Germline assignment: CDR1 SEHNR and CDR2 FQNEAQ (reference sequence). This CDR3 contains 16 residues. Trimming at V came to 5 bases and at J to 9 bases, leaving 17 bases not matched to a gene. The variable domain in full, completed from reference TRBV7-9 and TRBJ1-2, reads DTGVSQNPRHKITKRGQNVTFRCDPISEHNRLYWYRQTLGQGPEFLTYFQNEAQLEKSRLLSDRFSAERPKGSFSTLEIQRTEQGDSAMYLCASSAAGTGPFLRYTFGSGTRLTVV.

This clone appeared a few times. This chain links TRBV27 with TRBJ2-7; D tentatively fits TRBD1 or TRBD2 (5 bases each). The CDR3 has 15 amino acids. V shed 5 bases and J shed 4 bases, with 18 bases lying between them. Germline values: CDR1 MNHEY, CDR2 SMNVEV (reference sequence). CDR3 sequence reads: CASSATPGRAYEQYF. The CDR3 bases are TGTGCCAGCAGTGCCACCCCGGGACGGGCTTACGAGCAGTACTTC.

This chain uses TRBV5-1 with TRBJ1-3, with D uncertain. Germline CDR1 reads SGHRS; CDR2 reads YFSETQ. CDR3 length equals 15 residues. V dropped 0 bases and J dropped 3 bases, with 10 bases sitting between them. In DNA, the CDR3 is TGCGCCAGCAGCTTGGTTACGGGCGGTGGAAACACCATATATTTT. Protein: CASSLVTGGGNTIYF.

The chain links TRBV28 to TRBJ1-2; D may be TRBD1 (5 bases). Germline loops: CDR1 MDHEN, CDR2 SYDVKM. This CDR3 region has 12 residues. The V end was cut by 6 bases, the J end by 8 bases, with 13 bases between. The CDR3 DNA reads TGTGCCAGCAGCGTATCTGGGGGGGGCTACACCTTC. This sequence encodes CASSVSGGGYTF.

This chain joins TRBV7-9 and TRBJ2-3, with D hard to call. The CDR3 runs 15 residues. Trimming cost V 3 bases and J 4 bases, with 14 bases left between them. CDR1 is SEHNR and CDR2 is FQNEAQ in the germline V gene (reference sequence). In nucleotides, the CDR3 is TGTGCCAGCAGCTTCCGGCCAACGGCAGCAGATACGCAGTATTTT. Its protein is CASSFRPTAADTQYF.

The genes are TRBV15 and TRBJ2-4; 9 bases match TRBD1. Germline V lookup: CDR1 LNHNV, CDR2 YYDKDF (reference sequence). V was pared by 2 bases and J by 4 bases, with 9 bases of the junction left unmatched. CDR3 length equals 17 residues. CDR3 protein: CATSRPGQGVPKNIQYF. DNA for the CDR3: TGTGCCACCAGCAGACCGGGACAGGGAGTTCCTAAAAACATTCAGTACTTC. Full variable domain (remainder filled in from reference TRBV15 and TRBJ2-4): DAMVIQNPRYQVTQFGKPVTLSCSQTLNHNVMYWYQQKSSQAPKLLFHYYDKDFNNEADTPDNFQSRRPNTSFCFLDIRSPGLGDTAMYLCATSRPGQGVPKNIQYFGAGTRLSVL.

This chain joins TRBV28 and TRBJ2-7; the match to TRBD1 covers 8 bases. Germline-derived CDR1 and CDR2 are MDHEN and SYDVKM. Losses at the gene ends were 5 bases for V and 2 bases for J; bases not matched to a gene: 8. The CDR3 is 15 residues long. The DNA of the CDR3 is TGTGCCAGCAGTCCAACAGGGGGTGCCACCTACGAGCAGTACTTC. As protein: CASSPTGGATYEQYF. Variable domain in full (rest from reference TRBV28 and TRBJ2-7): DVKVTQSSRYLVKRTGEKVFLECVQDMDHENMFWYRQDPGLGLRLIYFSYDVKMKEKGDIPEGYSVSREKKERFSLILESASTNQTSMYLCASSPTGGATYEQYFGPGTRLTVT.

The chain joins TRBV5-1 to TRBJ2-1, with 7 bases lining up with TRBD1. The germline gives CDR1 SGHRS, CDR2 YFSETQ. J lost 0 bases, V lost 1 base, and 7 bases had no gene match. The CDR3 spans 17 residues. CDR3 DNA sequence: TGCGCCAGCAGCTTGCTCCGACAGGGATTCTCCTACAATGAGCAGTTCTTC. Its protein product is CASSLLRQGFSYNEQFF.

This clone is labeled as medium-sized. CDR3 in DNA: TGTGCCAGCAGCGAGTACGCGGCCACCAATGAAAAACTGTTTTTT. Residues: CASSEYAATNEKLFF. The genes are TRBV9 and TRBJ1-4; D not certain. This CDR3 spans 15 amino acids. The V end lost 3 bases, the J end lost 5 bases, and 14 bases lay between the germline ends. Germline V gives CDR1 SGDLS, CDR2 YYNGEE.